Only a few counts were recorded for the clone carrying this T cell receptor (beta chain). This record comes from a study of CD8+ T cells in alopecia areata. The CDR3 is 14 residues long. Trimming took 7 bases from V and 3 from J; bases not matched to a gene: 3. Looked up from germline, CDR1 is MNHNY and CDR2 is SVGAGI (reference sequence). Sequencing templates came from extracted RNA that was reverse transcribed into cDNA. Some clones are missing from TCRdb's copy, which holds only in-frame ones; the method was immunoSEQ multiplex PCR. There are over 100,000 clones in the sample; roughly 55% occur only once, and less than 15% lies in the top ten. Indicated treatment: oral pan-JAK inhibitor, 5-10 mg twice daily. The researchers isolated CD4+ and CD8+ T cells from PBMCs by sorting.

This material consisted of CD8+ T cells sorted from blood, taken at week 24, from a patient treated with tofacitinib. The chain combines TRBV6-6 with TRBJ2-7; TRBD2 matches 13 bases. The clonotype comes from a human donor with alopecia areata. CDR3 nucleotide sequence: TGTGCCAGCACTGGGACTAGCGGGGACTACGAGCAGTACTTC. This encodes CASTGTSGDYEQYF.